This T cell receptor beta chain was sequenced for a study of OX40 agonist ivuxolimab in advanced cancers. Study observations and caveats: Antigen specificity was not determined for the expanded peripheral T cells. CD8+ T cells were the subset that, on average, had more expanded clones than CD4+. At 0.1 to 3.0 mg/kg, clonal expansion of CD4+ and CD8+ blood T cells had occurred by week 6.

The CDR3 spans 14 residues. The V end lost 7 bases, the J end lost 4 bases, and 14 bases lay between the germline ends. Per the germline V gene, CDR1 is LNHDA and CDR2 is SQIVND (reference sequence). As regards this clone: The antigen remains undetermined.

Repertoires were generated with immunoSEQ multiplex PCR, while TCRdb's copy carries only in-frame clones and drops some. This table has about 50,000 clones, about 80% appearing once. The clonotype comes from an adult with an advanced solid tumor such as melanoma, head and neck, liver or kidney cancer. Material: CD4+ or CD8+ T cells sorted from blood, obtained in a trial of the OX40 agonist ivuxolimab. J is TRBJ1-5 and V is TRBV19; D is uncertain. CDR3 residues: CASTDSRRNQPQHF. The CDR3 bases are TGTGCCAGTACCGACTCACGCAGGAATCAGCCCCAGCATTTT.